Sequencing of this TCR beta chain was carried out in a study of shared clonotypes between healthy human individuals. Study conclusions and caveats: Unshared clonotypes carried lower generation probabilities than those common to all four donors.

To note about this clone: Its antigen is currently unknown.

In the naive CD8 group, cells lacked CD45RO and were positively selected for CCR7, so terminally differentiated effector memory CD45RA+ cells were left out. Researchers divided each subset's genomic DNA evenly across several immunoSEQ plates. Data came from immunoSEQ multiplex PCR; TCRdb stores just in-frame clones and leaves some out. Of about 2,200,000 clones listed, 93% are singletons. Trimming shortened V by 0 bases and J by 5 bases, and 14 bases separated the two germline ends. The CDR3 has 17 amino acids. Germline V gives CDR1 MNHEY, CDR2 SMNVEV (reference sequence). V usage is TRBV27 and J usage is TRBJ1-6; TRBD1 might be the D (6 bases). The specimen sequenced was naive CD8+ T cells from PBMCs. This clonotype originated in a man aged 18 to 29 in good health. Some clones in this sample may be carry-over from other donors' samples. The CDR3 nucleotides are TGTGCCAGCAGTTTATCTCCGGGGGCGATTCATAATTCACCCCTCCACTTT. Translating gives CASSLSPGAIHNSPLHF.